This TCR beta chain was sequenced for a study of graft-versus-host responses after intestinal transplantation. The protocol was immunoSEQ multiplex PCR, while the TCRdb copy is restricted to in-frame clones and leaves out a portion. The sample contains some 82,000 clones, around 87% of which appear only once. Details on this clone: The antigen is undetermined.

The CDR3 is made up of 19 amino acids. The junction had 11 bases not matched to a gene; V was cut back by 0 bases and J by 0 bases. Germline V gene data show CDR1 as LGHNA and CDR2 as YNFKEQ. V usage is TRBV4-2 and J usage is TRBJ2-5, with 9 positions matching TRBD2. The material sequenced was unstimulated CD8+ T cells sorted from spleen or lymph node cells, taken before transplant. The TCR sequence derives from a human donor who was the organ donor for an intestinal transplant. The CDR3 DNA reads TGTGCCAGCAGCCAAGAGGGGGTAGCGGGGGTACTGTACCAAGAGACCCAGTACTTC. Translating it yields CASSQEGVAGVLYQETQYF.